Below, 25 T cell receptor beta chains from the same sample are listed, as sequenced in a study of cytomegalovirus exposure and HLA in healthy donors. With 60 Vbeta and 13 Jbeta primers, the PCR was carried out. Repertoires were generated with immunoSEQ multiplex PCR, while TCRdb's copy carries only in-frame clones and drops some. The sample consists of around 150,000 clones, over 70% of them appearing once. Input material: PBMCs. These receptor sequences come from a man aged 18-30 years in good health and CMV-seropositive.

This clone came up once. The chain is built from TRBV29-1 and TRBJ2-5; tentatively, D is TRBD1 (5 bases). V lost 4 bases and J 5 bases, leaving 14 bases between the germline ends. The CDR3 spans 13 residues. Germline CDR1 is SQVTM and CDR2 is ANQGSEA. The CDR3 is CSVVLAGRETQYF. CDR3 in DNA: TGCAGCGTTGTTCTGGCAGGGCGGGAGACCCAGTACTTC.

CDR3 in amino acids: CASSLAGGMGTEAFF. CDR3 nucleotide sequence: TGTGCCAGCAGCTTAGCGGGGGGGATGGGTACTGAAGCTTTCTTT. V is TRBV13 and J is TRBJ1-1; the D gene is possibly TRBD1 (5 bases). Germline CDR1 reads PRHDT; CDR2 reads FYEKMQ (reference sequence). V lost 1 base to trimming and J lost 5 bases, with 14 bases between them. The CDR3 has 15 amino acids.

V and J are TRBV4-1 and TRBJ2-7; D possibly corresponds to TRBD2 (6 bases). The CDR3 totals 15 residues. V was pared by 3 bases and J by 5 bases, with 17 bases between. CDR1 MGHRA and CDR2 YSYEKL come from the germline V gene. CDR3 residues: CASSHPLGGYNEQYF. The DNA of the CDR3 is TGCGCCAGCAGCCACCCACTTGGAGGGTACAACGAGCAGTACTTC.

This chain joins TRBV10-3 and TRBJ2-3; the match to TRBD1 covers 8 bases. Germline CDR1 ENHRY, CDR2 SYGVKD. Trimming removed 0 bases from V and 4 bases from J; junction bases left unmatched: 6. The CDR3 has 16 residues. The CDR3 reads CAISESGTGQADTQYF. The CDR3 nucleotides read TGTGCCATCAGTGAGTCCGGGACAGGCCAAGCAGATACGCAGTATTTT.

The genes are TRBV29-1 and TRBJ2-1, with TRBD2 identical over 9 bases. Looked up from germline, CDR1 is SQVTM and CDR2 is ANQGSEA. The CDR3 is 16 amino acids. With 5 bases clipped from V and 4 bases from J, the junction kept 12 bases outside the gene matches. CDR3 sequence (DNA): TGCAGCGTTCAGGGGGAGGGACTAGCTGATTACAATGAGCAGTTCTTC. This codes for CSVQGEGLADYNEQFF.

In the case of this clone: One junction end disagrees with the germline gene, perhaps due to a read error. The chain combines TRBV7-9 with TRBJ1-2; 11 bases are shared with TRBD1. The CDR3 contains 15 residues. Germline assignment: CDR1 SEHNR and CDR2 FQNEAQ (reference sequence). CDR3 nucleotides: TGTTCCAGCAGCTTAATCGTGGGACAGGGGGTTGGCTACACCTTC. Amino acid sequence: CSSSLIVGQGVGYTF.

This chain uses TRBV11-2 with TRBJ2-1; 12 nucleotides line up with TRBD2. The CDR3 runs to 15 residues. Germline CDR1 SGHAT, CDR2 FQNNGV. Unmatched junction bases numbered 2, after V lost 3 bases and J lost 5 bases. CDR3 amino acids: CASSLTSGSHNEQFF. The CDR3 nucleotides are TGTGCCAGCAGCTTGACTAGCGGGAGTCACAATGAGCAGTTCTTC.

Here the CDR3 DNA reads TGTGCCAGCAGCCTCCGCGGGATCACCTACAATGAGCAGTTCTTC. Protein product: CASSLRGITYNEQFF. The rearrangement uses TRBV6-5 and TRBJ2-1; D perhaps matches TRBD2 (6 bases). Germline values: CDR1 MNHEY, CDR2 SVGAGI. V dropped 6 bases and J dropped 2 bases, with 14 bases sitting between them. The CDR3 has 15 amino acids.

The chain combines TRBV5-1 with TRBJ2-7, with 7 bases lining up with TRBD2. V dropped 0 bases and J dropped 2; count of bases not matched to a gene: 8. Germline loops: CDR1 SGHRS, CDR2 YFSETQ. The CDR3 length is 16 residues. CDR3 sequence reads: CASSLDEGGAPYEQYF. DNA of the CDR3: TGCGCCAGCAGCTTGGACGAGGGAGGGGCCCCCTACGAGCAGTACTTC.

The chain combines TRBV5-1 with TRBJ2-3, with 7 bases aligning to TRBD2. J was trimmed by 0 bases and V by 2 bases; bases with no gene match: 0. Germline V CDR1 and CDR2: SGHRS, YFSETQ. The CDR3 consists of 14 residues. CDR3: CASSFGGSTDTQYF. The CDR3 bases are TGCGCCAGCAGCTTCGGGGGGAGCACAGATACGCAGTATTTT.

The V gene is TRBV10-3, the J gene TRBJ2-7; 14 bases agree with TRBD2. Germline CDR1 is ENHRY and CDR2 is SYGVKD. The CDR3 totals 15 residues. V was pared by 11 bases and J by 5 bases, with 11 bases of the junction left unmatched. CDR3 bases: TGTGCCTATTCACCGGGACTAGCGGGAGTTGACGAGCAGTACTTC. This gives the protein CAYSPGLAGVDEQYF.

The J gene is TRBJ2-5, the V gene TRBV19, with TRBD2 matching 7 bases. The germline V gene has CDR1 LNHDA and CDR2 SQIVND (reference sequence). After removal of 3 bases from V and 2 bases from J, the junction contained 6 bases not matched to a gene. The CDR3 loop spans 15 amino acids. CDR3 nucleotide sequence: TGTGCCAGTAGTATGACCCAAGCGGGACAAGAGACCCAGTACTTC. Protein sequence: CASSMTQAGQETQYF. The variable domain in full, completed from reference TRBV19 and TRBJ2-5, reads DGGITQSPKYLFRKEGQNVTLSCEQNLNHDAMYWYRQDPGQGLRLIYYSQIVNDFQKGDIAEGYSVSREKKESFPLTVTSAQKNPTAFYLCASSMTQAGQETQYFGPGTRLLVL.

V usage is TRBV27 and J usage is TRBJ2-1; 9 positions agree with TRBD2. The CDR3 is made up of 15 amino acids. Trimming removed 5 bases from V and 7 bases from J; junction bases left unmatched: 9. CDR1 and CDR2 from the germline V gene are MNHEY and SMNVEV (reference sequence). CDR3 protein: CASSITAGGGNEQFF. The CDR3 DNA reads as TGTGCCAGCAGTATTACAGCGGGAGGAGGGAATGAGCAGTTCTTC.

The rearrangement uses TRBV4-1 and TRBJ2-1, with 7 bases matching TRBD2. The CDR3 is 13 residues long. The germline CDR1 and CDR2 sequences are MGHRA and YSYEKL. Losses at the gene ends were 4 bases for V and 10 bases for J; bases not matched to a gene: 7. The CDR3 DNA follows: TGCGCCAGCAGCCGACCCCTAGCGGAAGAGCAGTTCTTC. Its translation is CASSRPLAEEQFF.

The V call is TRBV4-3, the J call TRBJ2-5, with 8 nucleotides matching TRBD1. Germline lookup yields CDR1 LGHNA and CDR2 YSLEER. V lost 0 bases and J lost 4; bases outside the gene matches: 4. The CDR3 contains 15 residues. The CDR3 sequence is CASSQDRTGIETQYF. In nucleotides, the CDR3 is TGCGCCAGCAGCCAAGACAGGACAGGGATAGAGACCCAGTACTTC.

The V and J genes are TRBV5-6 and TRBJ2-5, with D hard to call. The DNA end lines up better with TRBJ2-7; the J call may be wrong. The CDR3 runs 15 residues. The V gene's germline CDR1 is SGHDT and CDR2 YYEEEE. The CDR3 here is CASSLGRHPPYEQYF. DNA of the CDR3: TGTGCCAGCAGCTTGGGCCGTCACCCGCCCTACGAGCAGTACTTC.

In its sample, this clone was seen once. The V gene is TRBV6-5, the J gene TRBJ1-3; D not certain. V shed 2 bases and J shed 0 bases, with 5 bases lying between them. Germline CDR1 and CDR2: MNHEY and SVGAGI. This CDR3 has 14 residues. CDR3 residues: CASSYGSSGNTIYF. The CDR3 DNA is TGTGCCAGCAGTTACGGGAGCTCTGGAAACACCATATATTTT.

V usage is TRBV30 and J usage is TRBJ1-1; the match to TRBD1 covers 8 bases. Unmatched junction bases numbered 4, after V lost 3 bases and J lost 1 base. This CDR3 has 14 residues. Per germline, CDR1 GTSNPN and CDR2 SVGIG (reference sequence). CDR3 region: CAWRRGQENTEAFF. As DNA, the CDR3 is TGTGCCTGGAGGCGGGGACAGGAGAACACTGAAGCTTTCTTT. Full variable domain (rest looked up from reference TRBV30 and TRBJ1-1): SQTIHQWPATLVQPVGSPLSLECTVEGTSNPNLYWYRQAAGRGLQLLFYSVGIGQISSEVPQNLSASRPQDRQFILSSKKLLLSDSGFYLCAWRRGQENTEAFFGQGTRLTVV.

The chain links TRBV9 to TRBJ1-3; D not certain. The CDR3 length is 14 residues. V lost 1 base and J lost 0, with 5 bases in between. Germline assignment: CDR1 SGDLS and CDR2 YYNGEE. The CDR3 here is CASSVQYSGNTIYF. CDR3 in DNA: TGTGCCAGCAGCGTACAGTACTCTGGAAACACCATATATTTT.

The chain joins TRBV9 to TRBJ1-2, with TRBD1 matching 7 bases. This CDR3 spans 13 amino acids. Unmatched junction bases numbered 4, after V lost 4 bases and J lost 4 bases. Per germline, CDR1 SGDLS and CDR2 YYNGEE. This CDR3 reads CASSRDRLYGYTF. The CDR3 DNA follows: TGTGCCAGCAGCCGGGACAGACTCTATGGCTACACCTTC.

The chain links TRBV7-7 to TRBJ2-5; 9 bases align to TRBD2. From germline, CDR1 is SSHAT and CDR2 FNYEAQ (reference sequence). CDR3 length: 15 amino acids. The J segment lost 3 bases and the V segment lost 1 base, leaving 3 bases of the junction unmatched. The chain's CDR3 is CASSLEVAGEETQYF. CDR3 in DNA: TGTGCCAGCAGCTTAGAGGTAGCGGGGGAAGAGACCCAGTACTTC.

The V and J genes are TRBV6-6 and TRBJ2-1; D remains ambiguous. The CDR3 runs 16 residues. The germline V and J ends were trimmed by 0 bases and 1 base, with 10 bases remaining between them. Germline V gene lookup returns CDR1 MNHNY and CDR2 SVGAGI (reference sequence). The CDR3 coding sequence is TGTGCCAGCAGTTACTCTGGTCGGTTGTCCTACAATGAGCAGTTCTTC. It is translated as CASSYSGRLSYNEQFF.

The chain is built from TRBV4-3 and TRBJ2-2; 8 bases line up with TRBD2. The CDR3 is 17 residues long. Germline loops: CDR1 LGHNA, CDR2 YSLEER. The junction had 4 bases not matched to a gene; V was cut back by 0 bases and J by 1 base. CDR3 in amino acids: CASSQDLGGVNTGELFF. In DNA, the CDR3 is TGCGCCAGCAGCCAAGATCTCGGGGGGGTGAACACCGGGGAGCTGTTTTTT.

The chain uses TRBV5-5 and TRBJ2-2; TRBD2 agrees at 7 bases. There are 17 residues in the CDR3. Germline V lookup: CDR1 SGHKS, CDR2 YYEKEE (reference sequence). V lost 4 bases and J lost 1; bases outside the gene matches: 10. The chain's CDR3 is CASSPLKGGGNTGELFF. The CDR3, as DNA: TGTGCCAGCAGCCCCTTAAAGGGCGGGGGGAACACCGGGGAGCTGTTTTTT.

The chain links TRBV2 to TRBJ2-2; D remains unclear. Germline CDR1 SNHLY, CDR2 FYNNEI. V lost 2 bases, J lost 7 bases, and 8 bases lay in between. CDR3 length equals 13 residues. CDR3 sequence: CASSEFVRGELFF. The CDR3 DNA is TGTGCCAGCAGTGAATTCGTCCGCGGGGAGCTGTTTTTT.